The clone carrying this TCR beta chain was observed at least ten times. The sample originates from a study of shared clonotypes between healthy human individuals. The authors' processing: Because ImmunoSEQ provided only junction sequences with no quality scores, the filtering differed. Assay: immunoSEQ multiplex PCR; the TCRdb copy retains only in-frame clones and omits some. That table is the source of V, J and clone size, and D and trimming were worked out from the DNA. The data show around 700,000 clones, with around 72% seen just once and less than 2% held by the top ten. The length of the CDR3 is 14 residues. The germline V and J ends were trimmed by 4 bases and 1 base, with 10 bases remaining between them. Germline V CDR1 and CDR2: SEHNR, FQNEAQ (reference sequence).

This receptor was identified in a woman aged 25 to 39 in good health. This chain joins TRBV7-9 and TRBJ1-1; D perhaps matches TRBD1 (6 bases). The sample taken for sequencing was memory CD4+ T cells sorted from blood. Subset noted: CD45RA-negative fraction. This CDR3 reads CASSSATGNTEAFF. Here the CDR3 DNA reads TGTGCCAGCAGCTCTGCGACAGGGAACACTGAAGCTTTCTTT.